This T cell receptor (beta chain) was found in a study of Ad26.COV2.S vaccination and SARS-CoV-2 variants. Study at large: Enrolled in COV1001, the donor was in the Ad26.COV2.S trial arm, which received the vaccine. Recipients of Ad26.COV2.S got it intramuscularly, once or twice 56 days apart. Notes on the study in general: Breadth, reportedly substantial, characterized the spike-specific CD8+ and CD4+ T cell responses after vaccination.

Specified treatment: 15 to 20 received Ad26.COV2.S at low or high dose, single or two shots; roughly five received placebo; per-sample allocation not given. Day 63 after the first vaccine or placebo injection was the time point for sampling. CDR3 length: 14 residues. V lost 3 bases and J 6 bases, leaving 13 bases between the germline ends. Germline V gene sequence: CDR1 SGHRS, CDR2 YFSETQ. Sequencing used immunoSEQ multiplex PCR; TCRdb keeps in-frame clones, though not all of them. The repertoire has hundreds of thousands of clones, 80% to 90% of them found once; the top ten carry nearly 1.5%. Concerning this clone itself: What it recognizes is unknown.

The TCR originated in a person between 18 and 65 years old who received the Ad26.COV2.S COVID-19 vaccine or a placebo. Source: peripheral blood, taken in a trial of Ad26.COV2.S vaccine versus placebo. The chain carries TRBV5-1 and TRBJ2-1; no definite D call. The CDR3 here is CASSSDPLGNEQFF. In DNA, the CDR3 is TGCGCCAGCAGCTCAGACCCCTTGGGCAATGAGCAGTTCTTC.